This T cell receptor beta chain was sequenced during a study of regulatory T cells in long-lasting Graves disease (dated by TCRdb to about 2021). Describing the broader study: Persistent Graves' disease was defined as antithyroid drug treatment for over 5 years with persistently positive TSH receptor autoantibodies. The study was conducted in China and was registered as a clinical trial. In the clinical cohort, patients with persistent Graves' disease had used antithyroid drugs for an average of roughly 10 years. A total of roughly 33 samples were covered by TCR sequencing, comprising roughly 13 persistent and approximately 20 newly diagnosed Graves' disease patients. Patients with persistent Graves' disease were compared with patients with newly diagnosed Graves' disease using TCR sequencing and RNA sequencing of peripheral blood. General conclusions and limits of the study: Patients with persistent disease shared more public clonotypes (about 2,700) than newly diagnosed patients did (more than 900). Peripheral blood alone was examined, since thyroid tissue, which constituted the primary lesion, could not be accessed. Lower TCR Shannon entropy and fewer highly expanded clones were observed in persistent Graves' disease patients than in newly diagnosed patients, which suggested clonal expansion. The authors acknowledged the small sample size as a limitation that may reduce accuracy. TRBV28, TRBJ1-2 and TRBJ2-5 were preferentially used in persistent disease, while TRBV20-1 and TRBJ2-1 were favored in newly diagnosed disease. Sequencing and analysis were limited to the TCR beta chain.

Preparation of the library involved multiplex PCR. Sequencing instrument: Illumina HiSeq 4000. CDR3 regions were amplified by Arm-PCR with iRepertoire HTBI primers to construct TCR beta libraries. Before sequencing, the PCR products underwent gel purification. As for the original processing: Across samples, some 62 TRBV and 14 TRBJ segments were identified and used for gene usage analysis of CDR3 amino acid clonotypes. COPE and FqMerger were used to merge filtered high-quality paired reads into contigs. Contigs were aligned with BLAST to IMGT TRBV, TRBD and TRBJ reference genes, and CDR3 was defined per IMGT. Highly expanded clones were defined as clonotypes with a frequency above 0.1%. Shannon entropy served as the measure of repertoire diversity, while the Gini coefficient captured V-J evenness. A clonotype found in more than one individual was treated as public. The public reads were reprocessed in TCRdb via fastp at Q25 and MiXCR, keeping in-frame beta chains. Each entry merges the rows of one CDR3 protein and shows their most common DNA and genes. TCRdb's processing, not the study's, gives the V and J calls here. This sample has 400,000 to 500,000 distinct CDR3 sequences in its table, and under 25% of those were observed once. The leading ten clones occupy about an eighth of the sample.

This clonotype was recorded a few times. No cognate antigen has been identified for it. No per-base quality is available; no much larger clone lies one base away. CDR1 and CDR2 are read off the germline V gene as SGHRS and YFSETQ. The V and J ends are trimmed by 0 bases and 5 bases, leaving 9 bases between them. The CDR3 runs 14 amino acids, cysteine and phenylalanine included. The CDR3 DNA has 42 bases and is translated from base 1. This sample's time point label indicates: persistent/refractory GD, antithyroid drugs over 5 years with positive TRAb. RNA was extracted from PBMCs in TRIzol for both TCR sequencing and RNA sequencing. The diagnosis of Graves' disease followed American Thyroid Association guidelines. Patients were recruited from an endocrinology department in Xi'an, China. Each patient gave approximately 10 milliliters of peripheral blood, collected in an EDTA anticoagulant tube. Ficoll Paque Plus density gradient separation was used to isolate PBMCs, and no further T cell sorting was performed. An Agilent 2100 Bioanalyzer and agarose gel were used to check RNA quality, and a NanoDrop 2000 was used to measure RNA concentration.

The chain is encoded by TRBV5-1 joined to TRBJ1-5; TRBD1 might be the D gene, on 5 matching bases. The sequencing used peripheral blood mononuclear cells (PBMCs), collected when the disease was refractory, from a patient treated with antithyroid drugs. The source of this sequence is a female donor with Graves disease. The DNA sequence reads TGCGCCAGCAGCTTGGCAGGGACTTATCAGCCCCAGCATTTT. Its coded protein is CASSLAGTYQPQHF.